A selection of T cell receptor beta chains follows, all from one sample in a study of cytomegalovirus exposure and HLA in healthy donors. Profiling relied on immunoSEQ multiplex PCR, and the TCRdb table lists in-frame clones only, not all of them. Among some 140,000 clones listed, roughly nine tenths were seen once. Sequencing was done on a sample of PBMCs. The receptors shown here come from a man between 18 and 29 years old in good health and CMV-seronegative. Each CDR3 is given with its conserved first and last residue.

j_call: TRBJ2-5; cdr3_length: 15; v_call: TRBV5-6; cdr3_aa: CASSLARTGVETQYF
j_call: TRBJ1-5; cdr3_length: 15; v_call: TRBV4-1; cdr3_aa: CASSQDGQGRQPQHF
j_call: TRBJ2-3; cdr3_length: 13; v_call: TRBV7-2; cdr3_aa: CASSSSGTGTQYF
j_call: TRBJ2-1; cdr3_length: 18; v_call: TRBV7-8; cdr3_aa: CASSYGLAGSFTYNEQFF
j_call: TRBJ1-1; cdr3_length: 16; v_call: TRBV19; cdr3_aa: CASRPQREGRWTEAFF
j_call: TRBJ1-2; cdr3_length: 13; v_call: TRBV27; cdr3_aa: CASSLRLGDGYTF
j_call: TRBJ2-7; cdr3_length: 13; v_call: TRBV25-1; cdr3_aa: CASNGGWTYEQYF
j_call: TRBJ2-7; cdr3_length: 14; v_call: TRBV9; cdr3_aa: CASSVEEATYEQYF
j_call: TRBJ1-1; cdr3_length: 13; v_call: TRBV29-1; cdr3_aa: CSVEPGGGTEAFF
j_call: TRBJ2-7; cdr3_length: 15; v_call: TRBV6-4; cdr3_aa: CASSDSSEPGTEQYF